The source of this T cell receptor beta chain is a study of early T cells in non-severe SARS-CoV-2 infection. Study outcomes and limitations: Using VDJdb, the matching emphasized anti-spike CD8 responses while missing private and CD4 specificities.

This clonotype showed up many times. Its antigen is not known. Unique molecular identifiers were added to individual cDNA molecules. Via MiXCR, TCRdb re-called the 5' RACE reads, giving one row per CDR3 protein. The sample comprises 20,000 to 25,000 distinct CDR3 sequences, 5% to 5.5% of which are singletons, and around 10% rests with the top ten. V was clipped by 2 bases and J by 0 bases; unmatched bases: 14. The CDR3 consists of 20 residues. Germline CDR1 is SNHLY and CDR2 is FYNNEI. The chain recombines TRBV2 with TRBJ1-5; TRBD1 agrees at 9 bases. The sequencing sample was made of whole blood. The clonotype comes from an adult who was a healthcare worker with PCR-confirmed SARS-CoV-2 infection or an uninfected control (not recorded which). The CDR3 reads CASSEPSLDRGVFSNQPQHF. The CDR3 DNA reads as TGTGCCAGCAGTGAACCTTCTTTGGACAGGGGCGTTTTTAGCAATCAGCCCCAGCATTTT.